Listed below are T cell receptor beta chains from one sample, sequenced in a study. TCRdb re-analysed the reads in MiXCR, keeping a single row per CDR3 protein. The data contain nearly 15,000 distinct CDR3 sequences, about 35% of them seen just once; the ten biggest clones take up approximately 16%. Sequencing was performed on blood. All receptors come from a human donor. The conserved cysteine and the conserved F or W are not part of the CDR3 here. Size is stated for part of the rows, as once, few or many counts, or as a class when the clone is expanded.

J: TRBJ1-2
V: TRBV29-1
length: 9
size: many
CDR3: SVRRDYGYT

J: TRBJ1-3
V: TRBV4-3
length: 14
size: few
CDR3: ASSQETKRSGNTIY

J: TRBJ2-7
V: TRBV30
length: 13
size: .
CDR3: AWSYANSGNYEQY

J: TRBJ2-7
V: TRBV12-3/TRBV12-4
length: 11
size: .
CDR3: ASSLVTEYEQY

J: TRBJ2-7
V: TRBV4-3
length: 13
size: .
CDR3: ASSPYSGTNYEQY

J: TRBJ2-3
V: TRBV4-3
length: 14
size: few
CDR3: ASSPLLGGNADTQY

J: TRBJ2-1
V: TRBV7-2
length: 14
size: medium-sized
CDR3: ASSLLGGATYNEQF

J: TRBJ2-1
V: TRBV30
length: 15
size: once
CDR3: AAMEGGNPSSYNEQF

J: TRBJ2-5
V: TRBV18
length: 10
size: .
CDR3: ASSPEQETQY

J: TRBJ2-7
V: TRBV4-2
length: 13
size: .
CDR3: ASSQGGRGSYEQY

J: TRBJ1-1
V: TRBV14
length: 11
size: many
CDR3: ASSLGQDTEAF

J: TRBJ2-1
V: TRBV30
length: 13
size: many
CDR3: AWRLTGGSYNEQF

J: TRBJ1-2
V: TRBV29-1
length: 12
size: many
CDR3: SVPGGARHYGYT

J: TRBJ2-6
V: TRBV4-2
length: 15
size: medium-sized
CDR3: ASSQGDSYSGANVLT

J: TRBJ2-4
V: TRBV2
length: 14
size: .
CDR3: ASSDPAGGPYNEQY

J: TRBJ2-7
V: TRBV20-1
length: 9
size: medium-sized
CDR3: SARPVYEQY

J: TRBJ2-5
V: TRBV29-1
length: 12
size: medium-sized
CDR3: SVDRSSFGETQY

J: TRBJ1-2
V: TRBV4-3
length: 13
size: .
CDR3: ASSQLKGYGYGYT